These 23 T cell receptor beta chains were sequenced from one sample in a study of blood T cells in healthy people across ages. PCR was performed a second time for about 7 to 11 cycles using a sample-barcoded 5' primer and a J-beta primer mix. Each CDR3 protein gets one entry after TCRdb re-called the 5' RACE reads with MiXCR. The data hold approximately 760,000 distinct CDR3 sequences, with 20% to 25% observed a single time. The same data also went into a second study, on T cells of mothers and their children.

The sequenced material came from blood. The receptors come from a boy between 10 and 17 years old in good health.

V is TRBV6-6 and J is TRBJ1-2; D not resolved. V was pared by 5 bases and J by 3 bases, with 13 bases between. CDR1 and CDR2 (germline): MNHNY, SVGAGI (reference sequence). This CDR3 is built from 14 residues. This CDR3 reads CASSPLRSYYGYTF. In nucleotides, the CDR3 is TGTGCCAGCAGTCCCCTCAGGAGCTACTATGGCTACACCTTC.

The V call is TRBV5-4, the J call TRBJ2-3, with TRBD1 matching 9 bases. The CDR3 sequence is 15 residues long. After removal of 4 bases from V and 1 base from J, the junction contained 4 bases not matched to a gene. CDR1 and CDR2 (germline): SGHNT, YYREEE (reference sequence). In DNA form, the CDR3 reads TGTGCCAGCAGCCCCAGACAGGGGGGCACAGATACGCAGTATTTT. Encoded protein: CASSPRQGGTDTQYF.

The V gene is TRBV20-1, the J gene TRBJ2-7, with TRBD2 as a possible D gene (8 bases). Between the trimmed V and J ends, which lost 5 bases and 4 bases, there was a span of 21 bases. Germline CDR1 DFQATT, CDR2 SNEGSKA (reference sequence). The CDR3 spans 15 residues. The CDR3 sequence is CSAPLSGRGRYEQYF. The CDR3 coding sequence is TGCAGTGCTCCTCTGTCCGGGAGGGGGCGGTACGAGCAGTACTTC.

This clonotype was seen at least ten times. DNA for the CDR3: TGTGCCATCAATAGTATCGCTAGCGGGGGGGCAAGGGAGCAGTTCTTC. It encodes CAINSIASGGAREQFF. The chain has TRBV10-3 and TRBJ2-5; 12 bases line up with TRBD2. The J call is in doubt because the DNA end fits TRBJ2-1 better. CDR1 is ENHRY, CDR2 SYGVKD, per germline. The CDR3 covers 16 residues.

The chain employs TRBV12-3 or TRBV12-4 and TRBJ2-2; D remains unclear. The CDR3 is 12 residues long. Trimming cost V 6 bases and J 9 bases, with 11 bases left between them. The CDR3 DNA is TGTGCCAGCAGGGGAACGCAACGGGAGCTGTTTTTT. Translation gives CASRGTQRELFF.

This chain joins TRBV11-2 and TRBJ1-6; D perhaps matches TRBD1 (6 bases). The CDR3 is 15 residues long. Germline V gene lookup returns CDR1 SGHAT and CDR2 FQNNGV. V lost 5 bases, J lost 7 bases, and 15 bases lay in between. The CDR3 DNA is TGTGCCAGCAGCATAACAGGGTCGGGCAATTCACCCCTCCACTTT. It yields the protein CASSITGSGNSPLHF.

The chain is built from TRBV9 and TRBJ1-1; D unclear. The length of the CDR3 is 14 residues. CDR1 and CDR2 from the germline V gene are SGDLS and YYNGEE. Trimming stripped 0 bases from V and 1 base from J, with 7 bases between. Written as DNA, the CDR3 is TGTGCCAGCAGCGTAGAATTGGGGAACACTGAAGCTTTCTTT. This sequence encodes CASSVELGNTEAFF.

The V and J genes are TRBV7-8 and TRBJ2-5; D is tentatively TRBD1 or TRBD2 (5 bases each). The CDR3 runs 14 residues. The V gene lost 5 bases and the J gene lost 3 bases, with 13 bases spanning the gap. The germline V gene has CDR1 SGHVS and CDR2 FQNEAQ. The CDR3 loop reads CASSPWDGEETQYF. The CDR3 DNA follows: TGTGCCAGCAGCCCTTGGGACGGAGAAGAGACCCAGTACTTC.

The rearrangement uses TRBV7-9 and TRBJ2-1; D may correspond to TRBD1 or TRBD2 (8 bases each). CDR1 and CDR2 (germline): SEHNR, FQNEAQ (reference sequence). V lost 5 bases and J lost 7, with 21 bases in between. This CDR3 is 16 amino acids long. The CDR3 region has the DNA TGTGCCAGCAGCGATAGCAGGGGGCCTAGCGGGAATGAGCAGTTCTTC. It encodes CASSDSRGPSGNEQFF.

This chain links TRBV11-2 with TRBJ1-4; D gene unclear. The V gene lost 3 bases and the J gene lost 8 bases, with 13 bases spanning the gap. The CDR3 loop spans 14 amino acids. In germline, CDR1 is SGHAT, CDR2 FQNNGV. The chain's CDR3 is CASSFTLGKEKLFF. The CDR3 nucleotides read TGTGCCAGCAGCTTTACCCTTGGGAAGGAAAAACTGTTTTTT.

This chain joins TRBV28 and TRBJ2-7, with TRBD2 matching over 12 bases. There are 17 residues in the CDR3. The germline CDR1 and CDR2 sequences are MDHEN and SYDVKM. The V and J ends lost 3 bases and 0 bases, in that order; junction bases with no gene match: 6. The CDR3 DNA sequence: TGTGCCAGCAGTTTCGGGACTAGCGGGCTCCCCTCCTACGAGCAGTACTTC. Protein sequence: CASSFGTSGLPSYEQYF.

This clonotype was detected ten times or more. J is TRBJ2-5 and V is TRBV27; the D is unclear. This CDR3 is 10 amino acids long. Germline CDR1 and CDR2: MNHEY and SMNVEV (reference sequence). V was trimmed by 7 bases and J by 5 bases, leaving 5 bases between them. The CDR3 nucleotides read TGTGCCAGCAAAGGGGAGACCCAGTACTTC. Amino acid sequence: CASKGETQYF.

This clonotype was counted between two and nine times. This chain connects TRBV7-2 to TRBJ2-5; 9 bases match TRBD2. This CDR3 region has 13 residues. The trim removed 8 bases at V and 5 bases at J, leaving 6 bases unmatched. The germline CDR1 and CDR2 sequences are SGHTA and FQGNSA. CDR3 DNA: TGTGCCAGCGGGACTAGCCTGCTGGAGACCCAGTACTTC. Its translation: CASGTSLLETQYF.

The rearrangement uses TRBV6-5 and TRBJ1-1; no reliable D call. The length of the CDR3 is 17 residues. Looked up from germline, CDR1 is MNHEY and CDR2 is SVGAGI. V dropped 0 bases and J dropped 3 bases, with 17 bases sitting between them. The CDR3 is CASSYSITLEVHTEAFF. CDR3 DNA sequence: TGTGCCAGCAGTTACTCGATCACCCTCGAAGTTCACACTGAAGCTTTCTTT.

This clonotype was counted only a few times. The chain employs TRBV20-1 and TRBJ2-5; TRBD1 is a possible D gene (5 bases). The V end lost 1 base, the J end lost 5 bases, and 11 bases lay between the germline ends. The CDR3 has 13 amino acids. Germline CDR1 and CDR2: DFQATT and SNEGSKA (reference sequence). The CDR3 DNA reads as TGCAGTGCTAGAGCCGACAGTTTTGAGACCCAGTACTTC. Translation: CSARADSFETQYF.

There are a few counts of this clonotype. This chain connects TRBV11-3 to TRBJ1-1; tentative D call: TRBD1 (6 bases). The germline V gene encodes CDR1 SGHNT and CDR2 YENEEA. Trimming cost V 6 bases and J 0 bases, with 14 bases left between them. The CDR3 consists of 15 residues. The CDR3 here is CASSQGGQLNTEAFF. CDR3 DNA: TGTGCCAGCAGTCAAGGCGGACAGTTGAACACTGAAGCTTTCTTT.

The sample holds many counts of this clonotype. The rearrangement joins TRBV29-1 to TRBJ2-7; no reliable D call. V lost 4 bases to trimming and J lost 0 bases, with 10 bases between them. CDR3 length: 13 amino acids. Looked up from germline, CDR1 is SQVTM and CDR2 is ANQGSEA. The CDR3 is CSVVYPNSYEQYF. As DNA, the CDR3 is TGCAGCGTTGTATACCCCAACTCCTACGAGCAGTACTTC.

The chain links TRBV6-1 to TRBJ2-5; the match to TRBD1 covers 12 bases. The germline gives CDR1 MNHNS, CDR2 SASEGT. V shed 5 bases, J shed 4 bases, and the junction held 11 bases outside the gene matches. The CDR3 contains 17 residues. In DNA form, the CDR3 reads TGTGCCAGCAGTCCGGTCGATGGGGACAGGGGGCTAGAGACCCAGTACTTC. Protein sequence: CASSPVDGDRGLETQYF.

V gene TRBV5-1 combines with J gene TRBJ2-7; TRBD1 might be the D (6 bases). The V gene lost 1 base and the J gene lost 2 bases, with 16 bases spanning the gap. CDR1 and CDR2 from the germline V gene are SGHRS and YFSETQ. The CDR3 loop spans 16 amino acids. The CDR3 region has the DNA TGCGCCAGCAGCTTGACCGGGACAACTAAAACCTACGAGCAGTACTTC. Its translation is CASSLTGTTKTYEQYF.

This clonotype has more than one count but fewer than ten. The chain joins TRBV6-4 to TRBJ2-2; TRBD1 agrees at 12 bases. V lost 6 bases, J lost 7 bases, and 3 bases stayed unmatched. The germline V gene encodes CDR1 MRHNA and CDR2 SNTAGT. CDR3 length: 14 residues. CDR3 sequence: CASSGTGGVGELFF. In nucleotides, the CDR3 is TGTGCCAGCAGCGGGACAGGGGGCGTCGGGGAGCTGTTTTTT.

This chain connects TRBV5-1 to TRBJ2-3, with D possibly TRBD1 on 5 matching bases. This CDR3 spans 15 amino acids. V was cut by 5 bases and J by 0 bases, with 13 bases left in between. Germline assignment: CDR1 SGHRS and CDR2 YFSETQ. CDR3 bases: TGCGCCAGCAGTCGGAAGGGGCCGAGCACAGATACGCAGTATTTT. It codes for CASSRKGPSTDTQYF.

This chain links TRBV12-3 or TRBV12-4 with TRBJ2-1, with TRBD2 as a possible D gene (5 bases). V was clipped by 5 bases and J by 2 bases, with 13 bases between them. The CDR3 spans 15 residues. The CDR3 reads CASSPGAVPYNEQFF. DNA for the CDR3: TGTGCCAGCAGTCCCGGAGCGGTCCCCTACAATGAGCAGTTCTTC.

V usage is TRBV29-1 and J usage is TRBJ1-1; D is uncertain. CDR3 length: 11 amino acids. Trimming removed 7 bases from V and 11 bases from J, with 17 bases in between. CDR1 and CDR2 from the germline V gene are SQVTM and ANQGSEA. The CDR3 here is CSAGVEGVAFF. The DNA for the CDR3 is TGCAGCGCCGGGGTGGAGGGAGTGGCTTTCTTT.